Below, 4 T cell receptor beta chains from the same sample are listed, as sequenced in a study of identifying expanded T cells in peripheral blood. TCRdb's table, derived via immunoSEQ multiplex PCR, lists solely in-frame clones and lacks some. The sample has about 100,000 clones; over 75% are singletons. Sequenced sample: blood. Receptor source: a person aged 18 to 75 in good health.

This clone was recorded once. The CDR3 loop reads CASSEVGVTEAFF. CDR3 nucleotide sequence: TGTGCCAGCAGTGAAGTCGGGGTCACTGAAGCTTTCTTT. The J gene is TRBJ1-1, the V gene TRBV6-1; D gene ambiguous. From germline, CDR1 is MNHNS and CDR2 SASEGT. The V end was cut by 1 base, the J end by 4 bases, with 7 bases between. This CDR3 spans 13 amino acids.

The chain joins TRBV29-1 to TRBJ2-2, with 8 nucleotides matching TRBD1. Germline values: CDR1 SQVTM, CDR2 ANQGSEA. With V trimmed by 6 bases and J by 0 bases, 6 bases remained unmatched. The CDR3 spans 15 residues. DNA of the CDR3: TGCAGCGTCGGGGGACAGGTAACGAACACCGGGGAGCTGTTTTTT. Amino acid sequence: CSVGGQVTNTGELFF.

The chain joins TRBV2 to TRBJ2-1; the D gene could be TRBD1 or TRBD2 (6 bases each). The germline V gene has CDR1 SNHLY and CDR2 FYNNEI. V shed 8 bases and J shed 2 bases, with 16 bases lying between them. The CDR3 totals 15 residues. This CDR3 is CASGGRTGPYNEQFF. DNA of the CDR3: TGTGCCAGCGGGGGGAGAACAGGGCCCTACAATGAGCAGTTCTTC.

This clone was found a few times. This rearrangement joins TRBV11-1 to TRBJ2-1; the match to TRBD2 covers 8 bases. The CDR3 is made up of 16 amino acids. J lost 3 bases, V lost 0 bases, and 4 bases had no gene match. CDR1 is SGHAT and CDR2 is FQDESV in the germline V gene (reference sequence). CDR3 sequence (DNA): TGTGCCAGCAGCTTAGCAGCGGGAGCTATCTACAATGAGCAGTTCTTC. Translation: CASSLAAGAIYNEQFF.